The 24 T cell receptor beta chains listed next were all sequenced from one sample in a study of T cell responses to AZD1222 COVID-19 vaccine. The data were produced by immunoSEQ multiplex PCR, yet TCRdb's version contains in-frame clones alone and is incomplete. The data contain tens of thousands of clones, 88% of them singletons. Sequenced here: peripheral blood, sampled on day 0 of MenACWY control vaccination. Receptors were obtained from an adult in good health.

This chain connects TRBV5-1 to TRBJ1-4; tentatively, D is TRBD1 (5 bases). Trimming removed 4 bases from V and 7 bases from J, with 17 bases in between. CDR3 length: 15 amino acids. Germline CDR1 reads SGHRS; CDR2 reads YFSETQ. The chain's CDR3 is CASSVDSLNGEKLFF. DNA for the CDR3: TGCGCCAGCAGCGTAGACAGCCTGAATGGTGAAAAACTGTTTTTT.

Note on this clone: Germline and junction disagree at one end, which may indicate a read error. CDR3 DNA: TGTGCCTGGAGTGTACGAGGAGGGACGGGACTAGCGGGGATCGGCTTC. It is translated as CAWSVRGGTGLAGIGF. The chain uses TRBV30 and TRBJ2-7; 13 bases map to TRBD2. Germline CDR1 is GTSNPN and CDR2 is SVGIG (reference sequence). The CDR3 covers 16 residues. The full variable domain, with the rest looked up from reference TRBV30 and TRBJ2-7, is SQTIHQWPATLVQPVGSPLSLECTVEGTSNPNLYWYRQAAGRGLQLLFYSVGIGQISSEVPQNLSASRPQDRQFILSSKKLLLSDSGFYLCAWSVRGGTGLAGIGFGPGTRLTVT.

The chain uses TRBV19 and TRBJ2-1; D unresolved. The germline V gene encodes CDR1 LNHDA and CDR2 SQIVND (reference sequence). Trimming pared 2 bases from V and 2 bases from J, leaving 13 bases between. The CDR3 length is 16 residues. This CDR3 reads CASSISGPATYNEQFF. The CDR3 bases are TGTGCCAGTAGTATATCCGGGCCAGCCACCTACAATGAGCAGTTCTTC.

The chain couples TRBV6-5 to TRBJ1-2; a weak D match, TRBD1 (5 bases). V dropped 4 bases and J dropped 0 bases, with 15 bases sitting between them. The CDR3 is made up of 16 amino acids. Germline CDR1 and CDR2: MNHEY and SVGAGI. CDR3 loop: CASSSFLDSANYGYTF. In nucleotides, the CDR3 is TGTGCCAGCAGTTCCTTCCTAGACAGCGCTAACTATGGCTACACCTTC.

V is TRBV30 and J is TRBJ1-5, with 12 nucleotides matching TRBD1. The germline V gene encodes CDR1 GTSNPN and CDR2 SVGIG (reference sequence). V lost 2 bases, J lost 7 bases, and 6 bases stayed unmatched. CDR3 length: 15 amino acids. The CDR3 reads CAWSPGQGAEQPQHF. The CDR3, as DNA: TGTGCCTGGAGTCCGGGACAGGGGGCAGAACAGCCCCAGCATTTT. The full variable domain, completed using reference TRBV30 and TRBJ1-5, is SQTIHQWPATLVQPVGSPLSLECTVEGTSNPNLYWYRQAAGRGLQLLFYSVGIGQISSEVPQNLSASRPQDRQFILSSKKLLLSDSGFYLCAWSPGQGAEQPQHFGDGTRLSIL.

The rearrangement links TRBV2 to TRBJ1-1; no definite D call. The V end was cut by 1 base, the J end by 8 bases, with 5 bases between. From germline, CDR1 is SNHLY and CDR2 FYNNEI. There are 11 residues in the CDR3. CDR3 in DNA: TGTGCCAGCAGTGAAGGGGGAGAAGCTTTCTTT. It is translated as CASSEGGEAFF.

As regards this clone: Other DNA sequences from this sample encode an identical CDR3 as well. This sequence joins TRBV12-3 or TRBV12-4 and TRBJ2-3; D uncertain. Deletions cut 3 bases from V and 2 bases from J, with 6 bases between. The CDR3 loop spans 13 amino acids. The CDR3: CASSFGSTDTQYF. CDR3 coding DNA: TGTGCCAGCAGTTTTGGCTCCACAGATACGCAGTATTTT.

The chain links TRBV2 to TRBJ2-2, with D perhaps given as TRBD1 or TRBD2 (5 bases each). This CDR3 comprises 16 residues. Germline V gene lookup returns CDR1 SNHLY and CDR2 FYNNEI. V shed 6 bases and J shed 0 bases, with 14 bases lying between them. The CDR3 coding sequence is TGTGCCAGCAGGGTGGGGGTTAGTACGAACACCGGGGAGCTGTTTTTT. Its protein is CASRVGVSTNTGELFF.

The chain joins TRBV10-3 to TRBJ2-1; no clear D. V was pared by 3 bases and J by 3 bases, with 12 bases between. In germline, CDR1 is ENHRY, CDR2 SYGVKD. CDR3 length equals 15 residues. The chain's CDR3 is CAISERLDYYNEQFF. CDR3 DNA sequence: TGTGCCATCAGTGAAAGGCTAGATTACTACAATGAGCAGTTCTTC.

CDR3: CASRKGTPYGYTF. CDR3 in DNA: TGTGCCAGCAGGAAAGGGACACCCTATGGCTACACCTTC. The rearrangement uses TRBV28 and TRBJ1-2; D may be TRBD1 (6 bases). Germline V gene sequence: CDR1 MDHEN, CDR2 SYDVKM. V lost 6 bases, J lost 4 bases, and 12 bases lay in between. CDR3 length: 13 amino acids.

CDR3 bases: TGTGCCAGCAGCCAAGGAGGCCAGGTCTATGGCTACACCTTC. It is translated as CASSQGGQVYGYTF. The chain is built from TRBV3-1 (or the pseudogene TRBV3-2) and TRBJ1-2, with D hard to call. CDR1 is LGHDT, CDR2 YNNKEL, per germline (reference sequence). The CDR3 sequence is 14 residues long. Trimming removed 1 base from V and 4 bases from J, with 10 bases in between.

The rearrangement uses TRBV9 and TRBJ1-6, with TRBD1 identical over 8 bases. The germline gives CDR1 SGDLS, CDR2 YYNGEE. V lost 2 bases to trimming and J lost 7 bases; unmatched junction nucleotides: 5. CDR3 length: 15 residues. The CDR3 sequence is CASSVRTGTNSPLHF. The CDR3 region has the DNA TGTGCCAGCAGCGTTAGGACAGGGACCAATTCACCCCTCCACTTT.

This chain joins TRBV6-1 and TRBJ2-7; 9 positions agree with TRBD1. Germline lookup yields CDR1 MNHNS and CDR2 SASEGT. The CDR3 loop spans 14 amino acids. Germline trimming cut 2 bases from V and 7 bases from J; bases unmatched to any gene: 6. CDR3: CASSESYRGREQYF. CDR3 nucleotide sequence: TGTGCCAGCAGTGAAAGTTACAGGGGGCGAGAGCAGTACTTC.

The DNA for the CDR3 is TGTGCCTGGGATTCCGGAATACTAACTGGAAACACCATATATTTT. Translated, it gives CAWDSGILTGNTIYF. The rearrangement links TRBV30 to TRBJ1-3; D gene unclear. Trimming took off 5 bases at V and 2 bases at J, with 16 bases between the two ends. CDR1 is GTSNPN, CDR2 SVGIG, per germline (reference sequence). This CDR3 is built from 15 residues.

This clone was seen a handful of times. This sequence joins TRBV30 and TRBJ1-3; tentatively, D is TRBD1 (6 bases). Germline V gives CDR1 GTSNPN, CDR2 SVGIG (reference sequence). Trimming cost V 8 bases and J 0 bases, with 14 bases left between them. This CDR3 region has 14 residues. CDR3 sequence reads: CAGLTRGSGNTIYF. The CDR3, as DNA: TGTGCCGGCCTAACCAGGGGCTCTGGAAACACCATATATTTT.

This clone has just one count. The chain carries TRBV5-5 and TRBJ1-5, with 7 positions matching TRBD1. This CDR3 is built from 16 residues. The junction had 7 bases not matched to a gene; V was cut back by 3 bases and J by 1 base. CDR1 is SGHKS, CDR2 YYEKEE, per germline (reference sequence). CDR3 nucleotide sequence: TGTGCCAGCAGCTCGTTCGGGACAGTAAGCAATCAGCCCCAGCATTTT. Translated, it gives CASSSFGTVSNQPQHF.

The chain is built from TRBV4-1 and TRBJ2-3, with 8 bases lining up with TRBD2. This CDR3 region has 16 residues. In germline, CDR1 is MGHRA, CDR2 YSYEKL. The trim removed 4 bases at V and 5 bases at J, leaving 11 bases unmatched. CDR3 residues: CASSPPPRGAGDTQYF. CDR3 nucleotide sequence: TGCGCCAGCAGCCCCCCCCCGCGGGGGGCGGGAGATACGCAGTATTTT.

The V and J genes are TRBV19 and TRBJ2-5; D is perhaps TRBD1 or TRBD2 (5 bases each). Germline V gene sequence: CDR1 LNHDA, CDR2 SQIVND (reference sequence). The CDR3 spans 13 residues. V lost 3 bases and J 5 bases, leaving 10 bases between the germline ends. This CDR3 is CASSMGVSETQYF. CDR3 coding DNA: TGTGCCAGTAGTATGGGGGTCTCGGAGACCCAGTACTTC.

The chain combines TRBV2 with TRBJ1-4; D is unresolved. Per germline, CDR1 SNHLY and CDR2 FYNNEI. The CDR3 extends over 13 amino acids. V lost 8 bases and J 8 bases, leaving 15 bases between the germline ends. CDR3 bases: TGTGCCAGCCAGCCTCTCAGCGGCGAAAAACTGTTTTTT. It is translated as CASQPLSGEKLFF.

V is TRBV7-9 and J is TRBJ2-1, with D possibly TRBD2 on 6 matching bases. Trimming pared 4 bases from V and 6 bases from J, leaving 16 bases between. Germline CDR1 and CDR2: SEHNR and FQNEAQ (reference sequence). The CDR3 length is 15 residues. The CDR3, as DNA: TGTGCCAGCAGCTCGCCGGGGGACGTTCTCAATGAGCAGTTCTTC. Encoded protein: CASSSPGDVLNEQFF.

This clone was seen once. The chain recombines TRBV3-1 (or the pseudogene TRBV3-2) with TRBJ1-5; D unclear. The CDR3 is 13 amino acids. CDR1 is LGHDT, CDR2 YNNKEL, per germline (reference sequence). V lost 0 bases, J lost 6 bases, and 6 bases lay in between. CDR3 DNA: TGTGCCAGCAGCCAAGATACGGGTCAGCCCCAGCATTTT. This encodes CASSQDTGQPQHF.

The rearrangement uses TRBV14 and TRBJ1-6; 9 bases are a match to TRBD1. The CDR3 length is 15 residues. The V segment lost 4 bases and the J segment 7 bases; nucleotides outside the gene matches: 5. Germline CDR1 and CDR2: SGHDN and FVKESK. In DNA, the CDR3 is TGTGCCAGCAGCCCCGGGACAGGGAGGAATTCACCCCTCCACTTT. It yields the protein CASSPGTGRNSPLHF.

The gene calls are TRBV18 and TRBJ2-7, with 8 bases matching TRBD1. The CDR3 runs to 15 residues. V shed 1 base and J 3 bases; nucleotides not matched to a gene: 5. The germline V gene has CDR1 KGHSH and CDR2 LQKENI. CDR3 in amino acids: CASSPQDRVLYEQYF. In DNA, the CDR3 is TGTGCCAGCTCACCACAGGACAGGGTCCTCTACGAGCAGTACTTC.

CDR3 DNA: TGTGCCAGCAGCCAAGAAGCAGGGAACACTGAAGCTTTCTTT. Its translation: CASSQEAGNTEAFF. The V and J genes are TRBV14 and TRBJ1-1; D unclear. Trimming took 0 bases from V and 1 from J, leaving 6 bases between them. Per germline, CDR1 SGHDN and CDR2 FVKESK. This CDR3 region has 14 residues.